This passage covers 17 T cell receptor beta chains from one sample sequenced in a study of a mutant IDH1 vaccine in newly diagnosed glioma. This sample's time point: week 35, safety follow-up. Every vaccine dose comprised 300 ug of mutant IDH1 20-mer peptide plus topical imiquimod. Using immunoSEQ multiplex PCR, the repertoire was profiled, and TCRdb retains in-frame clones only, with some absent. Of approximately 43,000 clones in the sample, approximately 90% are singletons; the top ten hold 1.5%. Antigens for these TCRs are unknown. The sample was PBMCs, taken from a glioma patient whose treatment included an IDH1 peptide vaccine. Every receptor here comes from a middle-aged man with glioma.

CDR3 in amino acids: CASSEALAGKNIQYF. In DNA, the CDR3 is TGTGCCAGCAGTGAAGCACTAGCGGGTAAAAACATTCAGTACTTC. The chain recombines TRBV6-1 with TRBJ2-4, with 9 bases lining up with TRBD2. Trimming removed 0 bases from V and 4 bases from J; junction bases left unmatched: 1. This CDR3 spans 15 amino acids. Germline CDR1 MNHNS, CDR2 SASEGT.

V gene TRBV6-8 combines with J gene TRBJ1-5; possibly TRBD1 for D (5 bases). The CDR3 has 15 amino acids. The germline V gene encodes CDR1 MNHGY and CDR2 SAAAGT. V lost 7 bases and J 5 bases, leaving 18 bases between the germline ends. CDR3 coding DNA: TGTGCCAGCACCTTAGGGGCACGGCGACATCAGCCCCAGCATTTT. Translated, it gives CASTLGARRHQPQHF.

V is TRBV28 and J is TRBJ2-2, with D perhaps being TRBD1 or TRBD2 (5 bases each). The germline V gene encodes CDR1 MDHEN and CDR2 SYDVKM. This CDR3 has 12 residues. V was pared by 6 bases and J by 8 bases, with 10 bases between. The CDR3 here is CASRRGGGELFF. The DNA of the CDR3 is TGTGCCAGCAGGAGGGGTGGAGGGGAGCTGTTTTTT. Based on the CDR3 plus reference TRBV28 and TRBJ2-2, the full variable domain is DVKVTQSSRYLVKRTGEKVFLECVQDMDHENMFWYRQDPGLGLRLIYFSYDVKMKEKGDIPEGYSVSREKKERFSLILESASTNQTSMYLCASRRGGGELFFGEGSRLTVL.

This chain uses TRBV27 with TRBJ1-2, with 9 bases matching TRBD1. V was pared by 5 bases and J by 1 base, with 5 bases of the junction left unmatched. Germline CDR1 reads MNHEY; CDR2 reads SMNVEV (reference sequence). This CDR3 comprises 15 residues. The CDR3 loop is CASSNPDRGNYGYTF. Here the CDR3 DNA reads TGTGCCAGCAGTAATCCGGACAGGGGTAACTATGGCTACACCTTC.

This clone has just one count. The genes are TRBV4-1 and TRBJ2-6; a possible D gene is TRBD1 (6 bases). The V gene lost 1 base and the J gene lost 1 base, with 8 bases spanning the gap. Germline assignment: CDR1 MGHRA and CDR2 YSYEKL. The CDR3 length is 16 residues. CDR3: CASSQGTGSGANVLTF. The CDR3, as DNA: TGCGCCAGCAGCCAAGGCACAGGGTCTGGGGCCAACGTCCTGACTTTC.

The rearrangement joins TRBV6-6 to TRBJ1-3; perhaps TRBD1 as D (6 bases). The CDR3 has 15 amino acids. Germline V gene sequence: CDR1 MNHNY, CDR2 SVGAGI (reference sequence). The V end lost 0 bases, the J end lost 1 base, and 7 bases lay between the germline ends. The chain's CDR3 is CASSYSGTSGNTIYF. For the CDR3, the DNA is TGTGCCAGCAGTTACTCCGGGACATCTGGAAACACCATATATTTT.

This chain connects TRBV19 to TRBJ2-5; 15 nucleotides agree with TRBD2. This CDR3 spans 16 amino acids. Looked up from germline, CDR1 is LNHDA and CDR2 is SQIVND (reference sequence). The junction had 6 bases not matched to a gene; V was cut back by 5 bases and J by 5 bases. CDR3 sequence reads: CASSFGLAGGRETQYF. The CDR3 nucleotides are TGTGCCAGTAGTTTCGGACTAGCGGGGGGGCGGGAGACCCAGTACTTC.

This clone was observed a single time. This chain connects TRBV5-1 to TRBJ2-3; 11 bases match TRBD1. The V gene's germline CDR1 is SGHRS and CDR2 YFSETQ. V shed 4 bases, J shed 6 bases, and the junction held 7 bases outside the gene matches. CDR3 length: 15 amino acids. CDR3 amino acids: CASSPGQGEVDTQYF. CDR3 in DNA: TGCGCCAGCAGCCCGGGACAGGGGGAGGTGGATACGCAGTATTTT.

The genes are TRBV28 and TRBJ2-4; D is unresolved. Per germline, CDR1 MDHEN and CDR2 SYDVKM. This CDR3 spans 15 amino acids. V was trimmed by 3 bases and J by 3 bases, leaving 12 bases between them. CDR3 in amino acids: CASSFTRILKNIQYF. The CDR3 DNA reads TGTGCCAGCAGTTTTACCCGAATCCTCAAAAACATTCAGTACTTC.

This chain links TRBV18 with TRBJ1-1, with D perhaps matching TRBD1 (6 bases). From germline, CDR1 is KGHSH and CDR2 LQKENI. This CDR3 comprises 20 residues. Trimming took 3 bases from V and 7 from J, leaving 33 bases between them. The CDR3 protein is CASSPQPTYTGSIGYGEAFF. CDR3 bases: TGTGCCAGCTCACCCCAGCCTACTTATACAGGGAGTATTGGGTATGGTGAAGCTTTCTTT. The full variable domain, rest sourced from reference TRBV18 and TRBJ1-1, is NAGVMQNPRHLVRRRGQEARLRCSPMKGHSHVYWYRQLPEEGLKFMVYLQKENIIDESGMPKERFSAEFPKEGPSILRIQQVVRGDSAAYFCASSPQPTYTGSIGYGEAFFGQGTRLTVV.

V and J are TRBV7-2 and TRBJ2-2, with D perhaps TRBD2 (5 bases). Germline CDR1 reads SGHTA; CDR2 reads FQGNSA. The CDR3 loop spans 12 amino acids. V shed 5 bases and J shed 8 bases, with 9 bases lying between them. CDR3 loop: CASSAGLGELFF. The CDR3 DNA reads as TGTGCCAGCAGCGCTGGACTTGGGGAGCTGTTTTTT.

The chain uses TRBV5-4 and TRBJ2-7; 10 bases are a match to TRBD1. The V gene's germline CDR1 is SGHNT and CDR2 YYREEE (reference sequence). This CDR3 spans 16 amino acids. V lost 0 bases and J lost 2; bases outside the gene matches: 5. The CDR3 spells CASSLGGQGYAYEQYF. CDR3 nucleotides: TGTGCCAGCAGCTTGGGGGGACAGGGGTATGCCTACGAGCAGTACTTC.

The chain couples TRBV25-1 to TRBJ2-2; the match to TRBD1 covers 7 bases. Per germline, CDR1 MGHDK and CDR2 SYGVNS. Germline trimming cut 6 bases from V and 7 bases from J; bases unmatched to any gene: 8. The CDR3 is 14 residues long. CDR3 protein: CASRRDSELGELFF. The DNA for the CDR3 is TGTGCCAGCAGAAGGGACAGCGAACTCGGGGAGCTGTTTTTT.

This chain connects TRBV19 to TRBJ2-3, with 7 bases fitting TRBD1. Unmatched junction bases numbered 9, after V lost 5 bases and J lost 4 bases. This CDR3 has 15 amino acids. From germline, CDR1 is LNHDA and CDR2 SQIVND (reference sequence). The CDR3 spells CASSRSLQGADTQYF. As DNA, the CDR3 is TGTGCCAGTAGTCGATCCCTTCAGGGGGCAGATACGCAGTATTTT.

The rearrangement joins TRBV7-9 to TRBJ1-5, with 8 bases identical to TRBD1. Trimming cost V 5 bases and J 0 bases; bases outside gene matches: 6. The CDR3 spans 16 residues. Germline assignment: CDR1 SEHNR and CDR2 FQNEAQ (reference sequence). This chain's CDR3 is CASSRDRGDSNQPQHF. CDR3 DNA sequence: TGTGCCAGCAGCCGCGACAGGGGCGATAGCAATCAGCCCCAGCATTTT.

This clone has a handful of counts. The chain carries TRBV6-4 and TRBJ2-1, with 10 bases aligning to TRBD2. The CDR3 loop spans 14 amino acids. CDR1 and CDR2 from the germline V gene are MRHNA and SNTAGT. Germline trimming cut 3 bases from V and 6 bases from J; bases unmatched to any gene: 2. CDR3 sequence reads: CASSEAGGPNEQFF. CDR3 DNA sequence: TGTGCCAGCAGTGAAGCGGGAGGGCCCAATGAGCAGTTCTTC.

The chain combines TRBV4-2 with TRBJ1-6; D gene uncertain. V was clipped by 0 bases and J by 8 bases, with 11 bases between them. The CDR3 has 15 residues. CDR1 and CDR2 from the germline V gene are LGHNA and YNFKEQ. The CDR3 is CASSQEGSRYSPLHF. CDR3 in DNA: TGTGCCAGCAGCCAAGAGGGGAGTAGGTATTCACCCCTCCACTTT.